This entry lists 10 T cell receptor beta chains sequenced from one sample in a study of T cell repertoires in cytomegalovirus infection. Their antigen targets remain unknown. TCRdb recomputed calls from the reads with MiXCR, one row per CDR3 protein. The repertoire holds 640,000 or so distinct CDR3 sequences, with roughly 36% as singletons. The specimen comprised cultured PBMCs, sampled from culture after CMV antigen stimulation. These receptors were obtained from a human donor in good health (CMV status not recorded). Some clones in this sample may be carry-over from other donors' samples.

Only a few counts were recorded for this clonotype. This rearrangement joins TRBV27 to TRBJ2-2, with no clear D. This CDR3 spans 16 amino acids. Germline V gene sequence: CDR1 MNHEY, CDR2 SMNVEV (reference sequence). V was clipped by 5 bases and J by 0 bases, with 13 bases between them. Here the CDR3 DNA reads TGTGCCAGCAGTCGACACCTACTCGCGAACACCGGGGAGCTGTTTTTT. It yields the protein CASSRHLLANTGELFF.

There are a few counts of this clonotype. The gene calls are TRBV3-1 and TRBJ1-2; D is uncertain. The CDR3 is 16 residues long. Germline CDR1 is LGHDT and CDR2 is YNNKEL (reference sequence). Trimming took 0 bases from V and 4 from J, leaving 15 bases between them. The CDR3 coding sequence is TGTGCCAGCAGCCAAGATTGGCCAGACCCCTCCTATGGCTACACCTTC. Its translation: CASSQDWPDPSYGYTF.

This clonotype was detected only a few times. The rearrangement joins TRBV5-4 to TRBJ2-1, with 9 nucleotides matching TRBD2. This CDR3 is 16 amino acids long. CDR1 and CDR2 from the germline V gene are SGHNT and YYREEE (reference sequence). The V gene end was trimmed by 1 base and the J gene end by 6 bases; junction bases not matched to a gene: 8. The CDR3 coding sequence is TGTGCCAGCAGCTTGACCGGTAGCGGGAGACCCAATGAGCAGTTCTTC. Its protein is CASSLTGSGRPNEQFF.

This clonotype was counted between two and nine times. The J gene is TRBJ2-5, the V gene TRBV7-2; D possibly uses TRBD1 or TRBD2 (5 bases each). From germline, CDR1 is SGHTA and CDR2 FQGNSA. The length of the CDR3 is 13 residues. V lost 2 bases and J lost 6, with 10 bases in between. DNA of the CDR3: TGTGCCAGCAGCTTAAGGCAGGGACAGACCCAGTACTTC. Amino acids: CASSLRQGQTQYF. The variable domain in full, completed from reference TRBV7-2 and TRBJ2-5, reads GAGVSQSPSNKVTEKGKDVELRCDPISGHTALYWYRQSLGQGLEFLIYFQGNSAPDKSGLPSDRFSAERTGGSVSTLTIQRTQQEDSAVYLCASSLRQGQTQYFGPGTRLLVL.

The CDR3 DNA is TGTGCCAGCAGATCGACAGGGACCACCGGGGAGCTGTTTTTT. It codes for CASRSTGTTGELFF. This rearrangement joins TRBV12-3 or TRBV12-4 to TRBJ2-2; 7 nucleotides align to TRBD1. V trimming: 6 bases; J trimming: 4 bases; junction bases outside the gene matches: 5. The CDR3 has 14 residues.

This clonotype turned up a few times. The V gene is TRBV7-2, the J gene TRBJ2-3, with TRBD2 matching 10 bases. The CDR3 is 18 residues long. Per germline, CDR1 SGHTA and CDR2 FQGNSA. The trim removed 3 bases at V and 0 bases at J, leaving 9 bases unmatched. DNA of the CDR3: TGTGCCAGCAGCTTCGGCAGCGGGGGGGGGACTAGCACAGATACGCAGTATTTT. Translating gives CASSFGSGGGTSTDTQYF.

This clonotype was seen repeatedly, ten times or more. The chain is built from TRBV7-9 and TRBJ2-1; D may correspond to TRBD1 or TRBD2 (5 bases each). The CDR3 totals 14 residues. V was shortened by 3 bases and J by 8 bases, with 14 bases between the two germline ends. Per the germline V gene, CDR1 is SEHNR and CDR2 is FQNEAQ (reference sequence). The DNA for the CDR3 is TGTGCCAGCAGCTTGGGGGAGCACTTCGATGAGCAGTTCTTC. Its translation is CASSLGEHFDEQFF.

The chain is built from TRBV5-4 and TRBJ2-3; 7 nucleotides line up with TRBD2. Germline CDR1 reads SGHNT; CDR2 reads YYREEE (reference sequence). V was pared by 1 base and J by 5 bases, with 7 bases of the junction left unmatched. The CDR3 loop spans 15 amino acids. The CDR3 loop is CASSLTGTIGDTQYF. In DNA, the CDR3 is TGTGCCAGCAGCTTGACCGGGACTATAGGAGATACGCAGTATTTT. Complete variable domain (other parts from reference TRBV5-4 and TRBJ2-3): ETGVTQSPTHLIKTRGQQVTLRCSSQSGHNTVSWYQQALGQGPQFIFQYYREEENGRGNFPPRFSGLQFPNYSSELNVNALELDDSALYLCASSLTGTIGDTQYFGPGTRLTVL.

In its sample, this clonotype was seen a few times. The rearrangement links TRBV27 to TRBJ1-1; D remains ambiguous. This CDR3 comprises 14 residues. The V gene's germline CDR1 is MNHEY and CDR2 SMNVEV (reference sequence). Deletions cut 2 bases from V and 1 base from J, with 8 bases between. The CDR3 bases are TGTGCCAGCAGTTTAATAACCGGGAACACTGAAGCTTTCTTT. Protein product: CASSLITGNTEAFF.

V usage is TRBV5-4 and J usage is TRBJ2-3, with D unclear. The length of the CDR3 is 14 residues. The germline V gene encodes CDR1 SGHNT and CDR2 YYREEE (reference sequence). Trimming took 1 base from V and 6 from J, leaving 12 bases between them. CDR3 coding DNA: TGTGCCAGCAGCTTGTCGGATTCACGGGATACGCAGTATTTT. Protein: CASSLSDSRDTQYF.